This T cell receptor beta chain originates from a study of cytomegalovirus exposure and HLA in healthy donors. General observations from the study: Available immune exposure information covered CMV serostatus only. Later examination showed HLA-associated TCR beta chains had greater clonal expansion than equally common others.

The length of the CDR3 is 15 residues. The trim removed 1 base at V and 5 bases at J, leaving 9 bases unmatched. Germline assignment: CDR1 SGHDT and CDR2 YYEEEE. PCR amplification relied on 60 Vbeta primers (plus 13 Jbeta primers). In the original processing: Later work found approximately 87 million unique TCR beta chains, with approximately 12 million shared. The table came from immunoSEQ multiplex PCR; TCRdb's copy has only in-frame clones and leaves some out. V, J and clone size reflect that table, while D and trimming were determined from the DNA. The sample has around 170,000 clones; around 83% are singletons. A word on this clone: Antigen: not known.

The sample comprised PBMCs. The chain employs TRBV5-6 and TRBJ2-7; 7 nucleotides line up with TRBD2. This sequence was found in a woman younger than 30 in good health and CMV-seronegative. The CDR3 loop reads CASSLSAGMGHEQYF. The CDR3 nucleotides read TGTGCCAGCAGCTTGTCAGCGGGGATGGGCCACGAGCAGTACTTC.